These 17 T cell receptor beta chains share one sample of origin, sequenced in a study of T cells in Graves' hyperthyroidism and ophthalmopathy (dated by TCRdb to 2018 to 2020). Libraries were built with multiplex PCR. Instrument on record: Illumina HiSeq 2000. The TCR beta CDR3 regions were amplified from RNA transcripts. For the first round of RT-PCR on the TCR CDR3, the HTBI primer set was used together with the Qiagen OneStep RT-PCR kit. In TCRdb, the public reads were trimmed at Q25 with fastp and aligned with MiXCR, with productive beta chains retained. Rows with one shared CDR3 protein collapse into an entry with the most common genes and DNA. The sample table lists 490,000 or so distinct CDR3 sequences, approximately 23% of them with a count of one. The ten biggest clones cover about 53% of the sample. Sequences were obtained from blood. These receptors were obtained from a woman in her seventies with Graves' ophthalmopathy.

This clonotype was seen at least ten times. In DNA, the CDR3 is TGTGCCAGCAGCATACGACAGGGCTCGAACACTGAAGCTTTCTTT. It yields the protein CASSIRQGSNTEAFF. The gene calls are TRBV7-2 and TRBJ1-1, with 7 bases aligning to TRBD1. V trimming: 5 bases; J trimming: 1 base; junction bases outside the gene matches: 7. Germline CDR1 is SGHTA and CDR2 is FQGNSA. The CDR3 sequence is 15 residues long.

This clonotype was counted at least ten times. The chain uses TRBV12-3 or TRBV12-4 and TRBJ1-2; the match to TRBD1 covers 8 bases. V lost 6 bases to trimming and J lost 8 bases; unmatched junction nucleotides: 11. The length of the CDR3 is 14 residues. The CDR3 sequence: CASSPTRQGLGYTF. In nucleotides, the CDR3 is TGTGCCAGCAGCCCTACAAGACAGGGGCTAGGCTACACCTTC.

This clonotype occurred a few times. The chain has TRBV5-1 and TRBJ2-7; D is perhaps TRBD1 (5 bases). The CDR3 totals 15 residues. The germline V and J ends were trimmed by 2 bases and 3 bases, with 15 bases remaining between them. In germline, CDR1 is SGHRS, CDR2 YFSETQ. CDR3 loop: CASSFGPGQDYEQYF. The CDR3 bases are TGCGCCAGCAGCTTCGGACCTGGACAAGACTACGAGCAGTACTTC.

Ten or more counts support this clonotype. The CDR3 loop reads CASSDRGANQPQHF. CDR3 DNA: TGTGCCAGCAGTGATAGGGGGGCGAATCAGCCCCAGCATTTT. This chain links TRBV2 with TRBJ1-5, with a weak D call TRBD1 (6 bases). The CDR3 is made up of 14 amino acids. The V end lost 3 bases, the J end lost 4 bases, and 10 bases lay between the germline ends. Germline CDR1 SNHLY, CDR2 FYNNEI.

This clonotype has at least ten counts. The chain uses TRBV28 and TRBJ2-7; 9 bases fit TRBD2. Germline CDR1 is MDHEN and CDR2 is SYDVKM. The V gene end was trimmed by 7 bases and the J gene end by 4 bases; junction bases not matched to a gene: 14. The CDR3 runs 16 residues. This CDR3 is CASTGQGGRARYEQYF. The CDR3 nucleotides read TGTGCCAGCACAGGACAAGGCGGGAGGGCCCGGTACGAGCAGTACTTC.

This clonotype was seen more than once but under ten times. V gene TRBV9 combines with J gene TRBJ1-1; perhaps TRBD1 as D (5 bases). This CDR3 has 14 amino acids. Deletions cut 3 bases from V and 1 base from J, with 10 bases between. The germline V gene encodes CDR1 SGDLS and CDR2 YYNGEE. In DNA form, the CDR3 reads TGTGCCAGCAGCGCCGACAGAGAGAACACTGAAGCTTTCTTT. Its protein product is CASSADRENTEAFF.

In its sample, this clonotype was seen a few times. The V and J genes are TRBV5-1 and TRBJ2-1, with unresolved D. Deletions cut 0 bases from V and 10 bases from J, with 8 bases between. CDR1 SGHRS and CDR2 YFSETQ come from the germline V gene. The CDR3 has 12 residues. Here the CDR3 reads CASSLAMGEQFF. The CDR3 region has the DNA TGCGCCAGCAGCTTGGCCATGGGGGAGCAGTTCTTC. The whole variable domain, remainder taken from reference TRBV5-1 and TRBJ2-1, is KAGVTQTPRYLIKTRGQQVTLSCSPISGHRSVSWYQQTPGQGLQFLFEYFSETQRNKGNFPGRFSGRQFSNSRSEMNVSTLELGDSALYLCASSLAMGEQFFGPGTRLTVL.

This clonotype was detected many times. The chain combines TRBV5-5 with TRBJ1-1, with no clear D. Germline V gives CDR1 SGHKS, CDR2 YYEKEE (reference sequence). The CDR3 spans 13 residues. Trimming stripped 0 bases from V and 7 bases from J, with 10 bases between. CDR3 sequence reads: CASSLAALFEAFF. The DNA of the CDR3 is TGTGCCAGCAGCTTGGCCGCTCTTTTTGAAGCTTTCTTT. The whole variable domain, remainder taken from reference TRBV5-5 and TRBJ1-1, is DAGVTQSPTHLIKTRGQQVTLRCSPISGHKSVSWYQQVLGQGPQFIFQYYEKEERGRGNFPDRFSARQFPNYSSELNVNALLLGDSALYLCASSLAALFEAFFGQGTRLTVV.

The J gene is TRBJ2-3, the V gene TRBV13; possibly TRBD1 for D (7 bases). V lost 5 bases and J 4 bases, leaving 22 bases between the germline ends. The CDR3 sequence is 17 residues long. Germline CDR1 and CDR2: PRHDT and FYEKMQ (reference sequence). The CDR3 region has the DNA TGTGCCAGCAGCGTACCGGGACTCGGGACAGACGCAGATACGCAGTATTTT. Protein sequence: CASSVPGLGTDADTQYF.

This clonotype was seen a few times. V usage is TRBV7-3 and J usage is TRBJ2-1, with a tentative D call TRBD2 (5 bases). V lost 2 bases, J lost 6 bases, and 20 bases lay in between. This CDR3 has 17 residues. Germline V gives CDR1 SGHTA, CDR2 FQGTGA. The CDR3 loop reads CASSLFSRAGGSNEQFF. The CDR3, as DNA: TGTGCCAGCAGCTTATTCAGTAGGGCGGGCGGAAGCAATGAGCAGTTCTTC.

The chain combines TRBV19 with TRBJ2-7; 10 bases map to TRBD2. The V and J ends lost 7 bases and 2 bases, in that order; junction bases with no gene match: 11. Germline CDR1 LNHDA, CDR2 SQIVND (reference sequence). The CDR3 runs to 16 residues. In DNA, the CDR3 is TGTGCCAGTAAACGAGGAGCGGGAGGGCCCCCCTACGAGCAGTACTTC. It codes for CASKRGAGGPPYEQYF.

The chain joins TRBV3-1 to TRBJ2-7; 8 nucleotides agree with TRBD1. Unmatched junction bases numbered 7, after V lost 4 bases and J lost 5 bases. This CDR3 comprises 14 residues. Germline V CDR1 and CDR2: LGHDT, YNNKEL (reference sequence). DNA for the CDR3: TGTGCCAGCAGCCGGTCAGGGGGCTATAACGAGCAGTACTTC. This gives the protein CASSRSGGYNEQYF.

This chain links TRBV13 with TRBJ2-1, with TRBD2 matching 7 bases. Trimming took 4 bases from V and 8 from J; bases not matched to a gene: 20. This CDR3 has 18 amino acids. Germline V gene data show CDR1 as PRHDT and CDR2 as FYEKMQ (reference sequence). DNA for the CDR3: TGTGCCAGCAGCTCACTACCTCGGGGAGGGCCCGCCGACGATGAGCAGTTCTTC. Its protein is CASSSLPRGGPADDEQFF. Drawing the rest from reference TRBV13 and TRBJ2-1, the complete variable domain is AAGVIQSPRHLIKEKRETATLKCYPIPRHDTVYWYQQGPGQDPQFLISFYEKMQSDKGSIPDRFSAQQFSDYHSELNMSSLELGDSALYFCASSSLPRGGPADDEQFFGPGTRLTVL.

This clonotype came up a few times. The chain combines TRBV12-5 with TRBJ1-5; TRBD1 might be the D (5 bases). The CDR3 totals 17 residues. The germline V gene has CDR1 LGHNT and CDR2 FRNRAP. Between the trimmed V and J ends, which lost 3 bases and 6 bases, there was a span of 21 bases. The CDR3: CASGFRGGAGLVQPQHF. CDR3 nucleotides: TGTGCTAGTGGTTTTAGGGGAGGGGCAGGGTTGGTTCAGCCCCAGCATTTT.

This clonotype was seen many times. The chain carries TRBV12-3 or TRBV12-4 and TRBJ2-7; D might be TRBD2 (5 bases). V was cut by 5 bases and J by 3 bases, with 8 bases left in between. The CDR3 has 12 amino acids. CDR3 residues: CASSLDFYEQYF. CDR3 nucleotide sequence: TGTGCCAGCAGTCTGGACTTCTACGAGCAGTACTTC.

The chain has TRBV5-1 and TRBJ1-1; perhaps TRBD1 as D (5 bases). The CDR3 runs to 15 residues. Germline CDR1 reads SGHRS; CDR2 reads YFSETQ. V was pared by 3 bases and J by 1 base, with 13 bases between. The CDR3 here is CASSSQGVENTEAFF. The CDR3 coding sequence is TGCGCCAGCAGCTCGCAGGGCGTAGAGAACACTGAAGCTTTCTTT. Based on the CDR3 plus reference TRBV5-1 and TRBJ1-1, the full variable domain is KAGVTQTPRYLIKTRGQQVTLSCSPISGHRSVSWYQQTPGQGLQFLFEYFSETQRNKGNFPGRFSGRQFSNSRSEMNVSTLELGDSALYLCASSSQGVENTEAFFGQGTRLTVV.

Many counts were recorded for this clonotype. V and J are TRBV6-1 and TRBJ2-7; 10 nucleotides line up with TRBD2. The CDR3 extends over 17 amino acids. Per the germline V gene, CDR1 is MNHNS and CDR2 is SASEGT. After removal of 6 bases from V and 2 bases from J, the junction contained 13 bases not matched to a gene. CDR3 loop: CASSWTSGPLSAYEQYF. In nucleotides, the CDR3 is TGTGCCAGCAGCTGGACTAGCGGTCCCCTCTCCGCCTACGAGCAGTACTTC.